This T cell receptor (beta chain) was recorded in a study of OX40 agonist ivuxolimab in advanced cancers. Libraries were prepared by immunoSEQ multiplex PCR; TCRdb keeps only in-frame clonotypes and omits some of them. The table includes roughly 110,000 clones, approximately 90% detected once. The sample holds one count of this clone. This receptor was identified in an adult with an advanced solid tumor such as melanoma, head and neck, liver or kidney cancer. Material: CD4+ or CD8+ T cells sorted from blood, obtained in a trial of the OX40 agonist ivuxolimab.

CDR3 loop: CASRPGPTSYEQYF. CDR3 nucleotide sequence: TGTGCCAGCAGACCTGGACCAACGTCCTACGAGCAGTACTTC. The chain employs TRBV6-5 and TRBJ2-7; no reliable D call. Looked up from germline, CDR1 is MNHEY and CDR2 is SVGAGI. The CDR3 loop spans 14 amino acids. V was trimmed by 6 bases and J by 1 base, leaving 13 bases between them.